This T cell receptor beta chain came from a study of shared clonotypes between healthy human individuals (dated by TCRdb to 2019 to 2021). Study-wide context: A few men and a couple of women, aged 18 to 49 years, made up the cohort. For each donor, CD4 naive and CD4 memory were each given three plates, CD8 naive was given two plates, and CD8 memory was given one plate. Between about 0.85 and 9.5 billion PBMCs per donor were obtained by leukapheresis. Libraries were prepared and TCR repertoires were sequenced by different laboratories using diverse techniques, in order to increase sequencing depth and limit assay-specific biases. To estimate repertoire size and how much clonotype sharing occurs between individuals, the study deeply sequenced the blood TCR repertoires of roughly 5 healthy adults. Overall study outcomes, separate from this receptor: The genetic and exposure-history diversity represented was limited by the small number of donors. Across a few donors, about 4.5% of naive CD4, roughly 3.3% of naive CD8, 2.3% of memory CD4, and 0.4% of memory CD8 clonotypes were shared. Pairwise subsampling led to the expectation that sequencing depth would affect the degree of clonotype sharing among donors. Sampling was restricted to blood, and TCR repertoires in tissue are likely to differ from TCR repertoires in blood. Naive subsets generally had larger estimated clonotype richness than memory subsets did. Incomplete sequencing was indicated by rarefaction of sorted-subset datasets, despite the large sequencing depth. Clonotypes shared by all four sorted-subset donors showed higher generation probabilities than non-shared clonotypes.

For this clone: It has no known antigen specificity. Per-base qualities were not stored, and no clone one base away is much larger.

TCR CDR3 regions were amplified from genomic DNA by multiplex PCR using the deep immunoSEQ assay. Extracted genomic DNA from each cell subset was distributed evenly across all wells of several immunoSEQ 96-well plates, and each plate was treated as a replicate. Each replicate PCR for sorted subsets received approximately 200 ng genomic DNA, equal to roughly 30,000 T cell genomes. Purified libraries were quantified with a Qubit 3.0 fluorometer, sized on a Bioanalyzer 2100, and re-quantified with the KAPA Library Quantification kit. Each immunoSEQ 96-well plate was sequenced on its own single-read 150-cycle Illumina NextSeq 550 flow cell. Turning to the authors' computational methods: The immunoSEQ output contained only junctional sequences without quality scores, so filtering could not match that applied to full-length reads. To assign V/J genes and CDR3, sequences were annotated using PyIR, a Python wrapper for IgBLAST v1.9, with IMGT germline references. Reads with weak V/J assignments (E-value above 1e-6), missing CDR3, stop codons, out-of-frame junctions, or ambiguous translated residues were removed. V3J clonotypes were defined by identical inferred V gene, J gene, and CDR3 amino acid sequence. Percentage overlap between repertoires was calculated by dividing the number of shared unique clonotypes by the size of the smaller repertoire. Richness of each repertoire was evaluated using RTK rarefaction, the Chao1 estimator, and Recon v2.1 estimates of unobserved clonotypes. Generation probabilities were computed with OLGA for all TCRbeta clonotypes obtained by the gDNA method from a few donors. The table comes from immuneACCESS by way of TCRdb, which keeps in-frame sequences with V and J called. Part of the clones is missing from these tables; in studies checked, under half for an unresolved V gene and the rest for unknown reasons. From that table come the V and J calls and clone size; the DNA was used to work out D and trimming. Within this sample are 1,400,000 or so clones, with just under 99% of them counted one time only. The ten biggest clones cover approximately 0.4% of the sample.

Donors were healthy HIV-negative adults with no recently reported acute infections or vaccinations. Only Caucasian adults living in Nashville, Tennessee, USA were represented among the donors. CD4+ T cells were enriched by magnetic negative selection, after which naive cells were positively selected on CD45RA and the negative fraction was taken as the memory subset. Blood was collected by leukapheresis, and PBMCs were isolated by Ficoll-Histopaque density gradient centrifugation and then cryopreserved in liquid nitrogen vapor phase. Purity and quantity of every magnetically sorted T cell population were checked by analytical flow cytometry. Genomic DNA was isolated from each sorted fraction and quantified by UV absorbance on a Nanodrop 2000c. There are 12 amino acids in the CDR3, from cysteine to phenylalanine inclusive. Only CDR3 DNA is held: 36 bases, read in frame from base 1. Cut back by 7 bases and 6 bases, the V and J ends lie 13 bases apart. CDR1 and CDR2, looked up from the germline V gene, are SNHLY and FYNNEI.

Sequencing input: naive CD4+ T cells sorted from blood. This sample's cell subset or site label indicates: CD45RA+ positively selected. This chain is built from TRBV2 and TRBJ2-7; the D gene could be either TRBD1 or TRBD2, each agreeing at 6 bases. The clonotype was recovered from a man aged 30 to 45 in good health. CDR3 reads: CASTIGGGEQYF. The DNA sequence is as follows: TGTGCCAGCACCATCGGGGGCGGCGAGCAGTACTTC.